One sample yielded the 17 T cell receptor beta chains listed below, sequenced in a study of cytotoxic CD8 clonotypes in ibrutinib-treated CLL. Sequencing used immunoSEQ multiplex PCR; TCRdb keeps in-frame clones, though not all of them. The sample holds about 150,000 clones, about 70% seen once. Source: PBMCs, taken after 24 months of ibrutinib treatment. These receptors were collected from a human donor with chronic lymphocytic leukemia.

V and J are TRBV7-9 and TRBJ2-7; D call uncertain. V was clipped by 5 bases and J by 2 bases, with 7 bases between them. Germline V lookup: CDR1 SEHNR, CDR2 FQNEAQ (reference sequence). The CDR3 totals 12 residues. CDR3 loop: CASSPHPYEQYF. Written as DNA, the CDR3 is TGTGCCAGCAGCCCCCACCCCTACGAGCAGTACTTC.

J is TRBJ2-1 and V is TRBV9; possible D gene TRBD2, 6 bases. V was trimmed by 2 bases and J by 5 bases, leaving 11 bases between them. Per the germline V gene, CDR1 is SGDLS and CDR2 is YYNGEE. This CDR3 region has 14 residues. This chain's CDR3 is CASSVSSVHNEQFF. Here the CDR3 DNA reads TGTGCCAGCAGCGTTTCTAGCGTCCACAATGAGCAGTTCTTC.

This clone was counted between two and nine times. This chain joins TRBV2 and TRBJ2-1, with D hard to call. CDR3 length equals 10 residues. Trimming took 6 bases from V and 9 from J, leaving 6 bases between them. Germline CDR1 and CDR2: SNHLY and FYNNEI. CDR3 amino acids: CASSLGEQFF. DNA for the CDR3: TGTGCCAGCAGCTTGGGTGAGCAGTTCTTC. Full variable domain (missing parts from reference TRBV2 and TRBJ2-1): EPEVTQTPSHQVTQMGQEVILRCVPISNHLYFYWYRQILGQKVEFLVSFYNNEISEKSEIFDDQFSVERPDGSNFTLKIRSTKLEDSAMYFCASSLGEQFFGPGTRLTVL.

The V gene is TRBV6-1, the J gene TRBJ2-7; TRBD1 matches 9 bases. Germline lookup yields CDR1 MNHNS and CDR2 SASEGT. Losses at the gene ends were 7 bases for V and 2 bases for J; bases not matched to a gene: 9. CDR3 size: 15 residues. CDR3 sequence: CASTRVGTGTYEQYF. The CDR3 DNA is TGTGCCAGCACCAGGGTGGGGACAGGGACCTACGAGCAGTACTTC.

The chain employs TRBV6-5 and TRBJ2-7, with TRBD2 matching over 9 bases. The ends lost 6 bases at V and 6 bases at J; junction bases unmatched: 12. CDR1 is MNHEY, CDR2 SVGAGI, per germline. There are 15 residues in the CDR3. CDR3 protein: CASRPPTSGGGEQYF. The CDR3 DNA follows: TGTGCCAGCAGGCCACCGACTAGCGGTGGCGGCGAGCAGTACTTC.

This sequence joins TRBV7-2 and TRBJ1-1, with D unresolved. Trimming pared 5 bases from V and 0 bases from J, leaving 13 bases between. This CDR3 is built from 15 residues. CDR1 and CDR2 (germline): SGHTA, FQGNSA. Here the CDR3 DNA reads TGTGCCAGCAGCCCCCAGCCGGGCATGAACACTGAAGCTTTCTTT. Residues: CASSPQPGMNTEAFF.

The chain couples TRBV9 to TRBJ1-3, with D possibly matching TRBD1 (6 bases). Germline V gene data show CDR1 as SGDLS and CDR2 as YYNGEE. This CDR3 has 14 amino acids. V gave up 4 bases and J gave up 1 base, with 9 bases separating them. CDR3 amino acids: CASSLGASGNTIYF. CDR3 in DNA: TGTGCCAGCAGCCTGGGGGCTTCTGGAAACACCATATATTTT.

The chain recombines TRBV1 with TRBJ1-1; TRBD1, the table's D call, lacks a check against the DNA. TRBV1 is labeled a pseudogene. The CDR3 covers 17 residues. The CDR3 DNA sequence: TGCACCAGCAGCCAGGGCCGGACAGGGGCTACGCGGGTGGAGGCTTTCTTT. It encodes CTSSQGRTGATRVEAFF.

This clone was picked up a small number of times. One end of the junction varies from germline; a read error may be responsible. J is TRBJ2-7 and V is TRBV6-5, with D tentatively TRBD1 (8 bases). The CDR3 runs 13 residues. In germline, CDR1 is MNHEY, CDR2 SVGAGI. This CDR3 is CASSYSSGTGTHF. CDR3 sequence (DNA): TGTGCCAGCAGTTACTCAAGCGGGACAGGTACTCACTTC.

Worth noting for this clone: The sample carries other DNA sequences with the same CDR3. The V call is TRBV6-5, the J call TRBJ2-7; D is unresolved. The V gene lost 5 bases and the J gene lost 1 base, with 9 bases spanning the gap. Germline-derived CDR1 and CDR2 are MNHEY and SVGAGI. This CDR3 region has 13 residues. DNA for the CDR3: TGTGCCAGCAGTGGACCCCGGTCCTACGAGCAGTACTTC. Protein product: CASSGPRSYEQYF.

The chain carries TRBV27 and TRBJ1-3; D is possibly TRBD1 (5 bases). The V and J ends lost 7 bases and 7 bases respectively, with 8 bases between them. This CDR3 spans 11 amino acids. Germline assignment: CDR1 MNHEY and CDR2 SMNVEV (reference sequence). CDR3 nucleotides: TGTGCCAGCAAAGGGGCTAACACCATATATTTT. Protein sequence: CASKGANTIYF.

This clone was observed a few times. This chain connects TRBV4-3 to TRBJ2-7; TRBD2 agrees at 8 bases. This CDR3 contains 15 residues. CDR1 LGHNA and CDR2 YSLEER come from the germline V gene. V gave up 4 bases and J gave up 2 bases; unmatched junction bases: 7. The CDR3 loop reads CASSPTSGRPYEQYF. CDR3 nucleotides: TGCGCCAGCAGCCCCACTAGCGGCCGACCCTACGAGCAGTACTTC.

In this sample, this clone turned up a few times. The V call is TRBV23-1, the J call TRBJ1-5, with 9 positions matching TRBD1. TRBV23-1 is treated as an ORF (open reading frame) with a function not yet certain. The length of the CDR3 is 15 residues. V shed 11 bases, J shed 0 bases, and the junction held 8 bases outside the gene matches. CDR3 sequence: CAPDRGNLSNQPQHF. DNA for the CDR3: TGCGCCCCGGACAGGGGAAACCTTAGCAATCAGCCCCAGCATTTT.

This rearrangement joins TRBV27 to TRBJ2-7; D is unclear. V shed 5 bases and J shed 4 bases, with 9 bases lying between them. The CDR3 is 12 residues long. The V gene's germline CDR1 is MNHEY and CDR2 SMNVEV (reference sequence). The CDR3 bases are TGTGCCAGCAGTCCCGATGGGTACGAGCAGTACTTC. Protein product: CASSPDGYEQYF.

The CDR3 DNA is TGCAGCGTTGAACAGGGTGGCTACACCTTC. This translates into CSVEQGGYTF. V gene TRBV29-1 combines with J gene TRBJ1-2, with D maybe TRBD1 (5 bases). The CDR3 runs 10 residues. In germline, CDR1 is SQVTM, CDR2 ANQGSEA. V was trimmed by 2 bases and J by 7 bases, leaving 5 bases between them.

This clone turned up a few times. The DNA of the CDR3 is TGTGCCAGCAGCCCGACGACCGGGGCGGGCACTGAAGCTTTCTTT. Translation: CASSPTTGAGTEAFF. V is TRBV7-3 and J is TRBJ1-1; possibly TRBD1 for D (5 bases). Trimming shortened V by 5 bases and J by 4 bases, and 17 bases separated the two germline ends. The CDR3 length is 15 residues. Germline assignment: CDR1 SGHTA and CDR2 FQGTGA.

The chain employs TRBV30 and TRBJ1-1, with D perhaps TRBD1 (5 bases). The CDR3 contains 11 residues. The V end was cut by 0 bases, the J end by 6 bases, with 5 bases between. Germline CDR1 reads GTSNPN; CDR2 reads SVGIG (reference sequence). The CDR3 DNA reads as TGTGCCTGGAGTGTACAGGCTGAAGCTTTCTTT. It encodes CAWSVQAEAFF.